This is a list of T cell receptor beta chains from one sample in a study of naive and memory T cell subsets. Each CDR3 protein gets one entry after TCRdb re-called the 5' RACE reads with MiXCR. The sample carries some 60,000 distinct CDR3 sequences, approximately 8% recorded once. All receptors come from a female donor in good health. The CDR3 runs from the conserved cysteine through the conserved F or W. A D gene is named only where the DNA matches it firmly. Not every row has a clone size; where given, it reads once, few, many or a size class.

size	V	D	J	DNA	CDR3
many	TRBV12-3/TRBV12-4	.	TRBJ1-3	TGTGCCAGCATCTCCGGGCGCCTCCACTCTGGAAACACCATATATTTT	CASISGRLHSGNTIYF
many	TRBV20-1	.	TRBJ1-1	TGCAGTGCTTGGGGGGGGTTGAACACTGAAGCTTTCTTT	CSAWGGLNTEAFF
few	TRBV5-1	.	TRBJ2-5	TGCGCCAGCAGCTTGGGTACCTCAGAGACCCAGTACTTC	CASSLGTSETQYF
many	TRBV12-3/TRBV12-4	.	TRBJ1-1	TGTGCCAGCAGAGTTGTGGGGTCTTTGGTGAACACTGAAGCTTTCTTT	CASRVVGSLVNTEAFF
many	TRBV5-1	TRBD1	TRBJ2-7	TGCGCCAGCAAGGAGGGACAGGGCGCCTACGAGCAGTACTTC	CASKEGQGAYEQYF
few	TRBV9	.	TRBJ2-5	TGTGCCAGCAGCGTAAGACTTCAAGAGACCCAGTACTTC	CASSVRLQETQYF
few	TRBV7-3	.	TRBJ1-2	TGTGCCAGCAGCTTAGTACACCCCAACTATGGCGACACCTTC	CASSLVHPNYGDTF
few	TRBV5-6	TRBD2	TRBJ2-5	TGTGCCAGCAGCCTGCCTAGCGGGGGGACGGAGACCCAGTACTTC	CASSLPSGGTETQYF
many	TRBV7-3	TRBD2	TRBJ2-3	TGTGCCAGCAGCCTAAGCCCGGGACTAGCGGGGAGCACAGATACGCAGTATTTT	CASSLSPGLAGSTDTQYF
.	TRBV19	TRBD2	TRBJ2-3	TGTGCCACCCGGGGACTATTTGGGGATACGCAGTATTTT	CATRGLFGDTQYF
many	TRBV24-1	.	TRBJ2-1	TGTGCCACCAGTGATACGGGTAACAATGAGCAGTTCTTC	CATSDTGNNEQFF
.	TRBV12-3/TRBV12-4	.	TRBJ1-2	TGTGCCAGCAGTCCCCGGGGTAACTATGGCTACACCTTC	CASSPRGNYGYTF
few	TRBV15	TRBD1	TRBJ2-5	TGTGCCACCAGCAGTCCCCCCGGGACAGGGAAAGAGACCCAGTACTTC	CATSSPPGTGKETQYF
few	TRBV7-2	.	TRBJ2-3	TGTGCCAGCACCTTATGGGGGGGCACAGATACGCAGTATTTT	CASTLWGGTDTQYF
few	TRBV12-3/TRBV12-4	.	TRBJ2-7	TGTGCCAGCAGTTTGCGGGACAGAAGCGAGCAGTACTTC	CASSLRDRSEQYF
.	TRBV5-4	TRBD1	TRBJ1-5	TGTGCCAGCAGCTTGGCCGGGGCAGGGGGCAATAGCAATCAGCCCCAGCATTTT	CASSLAGAGGNSNQPQHF
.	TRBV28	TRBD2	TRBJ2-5	TGTGCCAGCAGTTTAGGGGGACTACAAGAGACCCAGTACTTC	CASSLGGLQETQYF
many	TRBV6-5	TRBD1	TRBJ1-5	TGTGCCAGCAGCCGCTACAGGGGGTCCAATCAGCCCCAGCATTTT	CASSRYRGSNQPQHF
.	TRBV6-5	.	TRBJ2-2	TGTGCCAGCAGAGAGGACAGAGGGACCGGGGAGCTGTTTTTT	CASREDRGTGELFF
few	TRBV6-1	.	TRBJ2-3	TGTGCCAGCTCGCGATCGGGAGGGGGCGGGGTCCTTGGAGATACGCAGTATTTT	CASSRSGGGGVLGDTQYF
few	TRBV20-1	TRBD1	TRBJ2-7	TGCAGTGCAACATGGGGACAGACCTACGAGCAGTACTTC	CSATWGQTYEQYF
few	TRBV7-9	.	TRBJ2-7	TGTGCCAGCAGCCCGCAGGGGATCTACACCTACGAGCAGTACTTC	CASSPQGIYTYEQYF
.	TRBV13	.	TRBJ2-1	TGTGCCAGCAGTCCGGGGGGCAAGGGTTGGTTCTTC	CASSPGGKGWFF
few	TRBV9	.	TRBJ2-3	TGTGCCAGCAGCGAAACAGGGTATCCTGGAGATACGCAGTATTTT	CASSETGYPGDTQYF
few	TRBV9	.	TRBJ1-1	TGTGCCAGCAGCGTAGGACGGAAGAACACTGAAGCTTTCTTT	CASSVGRKNTEAFF
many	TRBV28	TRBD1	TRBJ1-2	TGTGCCAGCAGTTCTCTCAGGGGGGCTAACTATGGCTACACCTTC	CASSSLRGANYGYTF
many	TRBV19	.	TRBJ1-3	TGTGCCAGTAGTATTACCGACTCGCTCTCTGGAAACACCATATATTTT	CASSITDSLSGNTIYF
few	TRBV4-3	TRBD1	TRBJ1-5	TGCGCCAGCAGCCCGAGGACAGGGGCGCAGCCCCAGCATTTT	CASSPRTGAQPQHF
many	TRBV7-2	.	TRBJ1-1	TGTGCCAGCAGCCCGCGGTTGACTCCGGGCACTGAAGCTTTCTTT	CASSPRLTPGTEAFF
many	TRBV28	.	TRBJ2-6	TGTGCCAGCAGTTTTATTTTCGTTTCTGGGGCCAACGTCCTGACTTTC	CASSFIFVSGANVLTF
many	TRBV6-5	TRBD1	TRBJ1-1	TGTGCCAGCAGCCCTCGGTGGACAGGGGCGGTCACTGAAGCTTTCTTT	CASSPRWTGAVTEAFF
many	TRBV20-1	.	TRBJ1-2	TGCAGTGCTAGCGGGCTATATGGCTACACCTTC	CSASGLYGYTF
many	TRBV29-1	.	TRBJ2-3	TGCAGCGGGTCCCTCACCCATCAGTATTTT	CSGSLTHQYF
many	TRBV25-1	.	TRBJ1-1	TGTGCTTCGAACGTCCGGGGGCGAAACACTGAAGCTTTCTTT	CASNVRGRNTEAFF
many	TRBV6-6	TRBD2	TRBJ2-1	TGTGCCAGCAGTTACTCGATGCGGGGGGCGAATGAGCAGTTCTTC	CASSYSMRGANEQFF